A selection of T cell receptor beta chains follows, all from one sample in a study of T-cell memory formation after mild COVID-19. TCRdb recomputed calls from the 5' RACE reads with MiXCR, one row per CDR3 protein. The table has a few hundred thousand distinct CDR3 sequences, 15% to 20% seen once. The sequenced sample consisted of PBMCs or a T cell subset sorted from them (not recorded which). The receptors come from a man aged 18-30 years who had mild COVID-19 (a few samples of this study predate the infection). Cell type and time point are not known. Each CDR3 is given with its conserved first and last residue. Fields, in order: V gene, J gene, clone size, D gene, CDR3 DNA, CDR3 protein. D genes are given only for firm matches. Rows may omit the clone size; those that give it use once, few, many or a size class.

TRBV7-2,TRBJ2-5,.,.,TGTGCCAGCAGCTTACGCTACAGGGTCCAAGAGACCCAGTACTTC,CASSLRYRVQETQYF
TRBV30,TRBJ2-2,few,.,TGTGCCTGGAGCACTCCAACCGGGGAGCTGTTTTTT,CAWSTPTGELFF
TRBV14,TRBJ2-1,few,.,TGTGCCAGCAGTCGACAGTACAATGAGCAGTTCTTC,CASSRQYNEQFF
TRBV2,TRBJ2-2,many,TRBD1,TGTGCCAGCATCCCACAGGGGACCGGGGAGCTGTTTTTT,CASIPQGTGELFF
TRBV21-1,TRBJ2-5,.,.,TGTGCCAGCAAAGGGGGGAGGGGCCAAGAGACCCAGTACTTC,CASKGGRGQETQYF
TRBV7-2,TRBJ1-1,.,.,TGTGCCAGCAGCCCACGGGGGCAGGGGAACACTGAAGCTTTCTTT,CASSPRGQGNTEAFF
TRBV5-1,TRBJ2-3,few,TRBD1,TGCGCCAGCAGACTGGAGACAGGGGCGGGCACAGATACGCAGTATTTT,CASRLETGAGTDTQYF
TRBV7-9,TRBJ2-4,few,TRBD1,TGTGCCAGCAGTCTGGGACAGGGTGGCATTCAGTACTTC,CASSLGQGGIQYF
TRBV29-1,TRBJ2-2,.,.,TGCAGCGTCGCGGGACACTCGAACACCGGGGAGCTGTTTTTT,CSVAGHSNTGELFF
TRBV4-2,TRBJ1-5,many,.,TGTGCCAGCAGCCAAGATACCGGCCAGAACAATCAGCCCCAGCATTTT,CASSQDTGQNNQPQHF
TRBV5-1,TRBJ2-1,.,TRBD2,TGCGCCAGCAGCTACTTCACTAGCGGGGGATACAATGAGCAGTTCTTC,CASSYFTSGGYNEQFF
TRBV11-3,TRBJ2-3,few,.,TGTGCCAGCAGCTTTAGTTACGGGGTCACAGATACGCAGTATTTT,CASSFSYGVTDTQYF
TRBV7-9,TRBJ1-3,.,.,TGTGCCAGCAGCTTAGCCGACAGGCACAGAAACACCATATATTTT,CASSLADRHRNTIYF
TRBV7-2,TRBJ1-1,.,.,TGTGCCAGCAGGGCAGGACAGAACACTGAAGCTTTCTTT,CASRAGQNTEAFF
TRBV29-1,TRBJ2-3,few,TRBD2,TGCAGCGTTGTGGGGCTAGCGGGAACTAGCACAGATACGCAGTATTTT,CSVVGLAGTSTDTQYF
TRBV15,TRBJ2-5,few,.,TGTGCCACCAGCAGAGATTGGGGCAGGGCCCTCCAAGAGACCCAGTACTTC,CATSRDWGRALQETQYF
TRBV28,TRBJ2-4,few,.,TGTGCCAGCAGTTTACAGGGGCTAGCCAAAAACATTCAGTACTTC,CASSLQGLAKNIQYF
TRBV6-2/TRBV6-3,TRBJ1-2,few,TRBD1,TGTGCCGCCGGGACAGAGTATAACTATGGCTACACCTTC,CAAGTEYNYGYTF
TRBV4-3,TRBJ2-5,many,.,TGCGCCAGCAGCCAAGAGGGGGAAGAGACCCAGTACTTC,CASSQEGEETQYF
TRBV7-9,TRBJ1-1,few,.,TGTGCCAACACCTCGAACACTGAAGCTTTCTTT,CANTSNTEAFF
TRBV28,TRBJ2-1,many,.,TGTGCCAGCACCCCTCTTGGGCAGGTCTACAATGAGCAGTTCTTC,CASTPLGQVYNEQFF
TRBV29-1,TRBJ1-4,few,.,TGCAGCGTTGCTCAGGGTGTGACTAATGAAAAACTGTTTTTT,CSVAQGVTNEKLFF
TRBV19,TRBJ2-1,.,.,TGTGCCAGTAGTGCCCCCCTAGGAGGGGAGGTCAATGAGCAGTTCTTC,CASSAPLGGEVNEQFF
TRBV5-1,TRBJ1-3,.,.,TGCGCCAGCAGCTTGGACAGGCCAGACTCTGGAAACACCATATATTTT,CASSLDRPDSGNTIYF
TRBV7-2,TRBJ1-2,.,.,TGTGCCAGCAGCTTTGGGGGGGCCTATGGCTACACCTTC,CASSFGGAYGYTF
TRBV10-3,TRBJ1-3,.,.,TGTGCCATCAGGGGAGACTCTGGAAACACCATATATTTT,CAIRGDSGNTIYF
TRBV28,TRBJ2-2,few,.,TGTGCCAGCAGGGTAATAGGCGGGGAGCTGTTTTTT,CASRVIGGELFF
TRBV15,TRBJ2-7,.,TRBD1,TGTGCCACCAGCAGAGAGGGACAGCCTTCCTACGAGCAGTACTTC,CATSREGQPSYEQYF
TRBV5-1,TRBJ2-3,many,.,TGCGCCAGCAGCTCGGAATCGATCGCAGATACGCAGTATTTT,CASSSESIADTQYF
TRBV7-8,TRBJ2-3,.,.,TGTGCCAGCAGCTTAGGAGCCTCTTATACGCAGTATTTT,CASSLGASYTQYF
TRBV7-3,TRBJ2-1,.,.,TGTGCCAGCAGCCGGGACGGGGAAAACGAGAATGAGCAGTTCTTC,CASSRDGENENEQFF
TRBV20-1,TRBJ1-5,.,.,TGCAGTGCTAGAGATCTAGGCAGGGGCAATCAGCCCCAGCATTTT,CSARDLGRGNQPQHF
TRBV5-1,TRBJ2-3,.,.,TGCGCCAGCAGCTTGGCCAGAAGCACAGATACGCAGTATTTT,CASSLARSTDTQYF
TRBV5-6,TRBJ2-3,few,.,TGTGCCAGCAGCTTGGTGTCACCGACTCGGAATGCGGACCGCCAACACACAGATACGCAGTATTTT,CASSLVSPTRNADRQHTDTQYF
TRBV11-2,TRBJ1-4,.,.,TGTGCCAGCAGCTTATCTGAGAATGAAAAACTGTTTTTT,CASSLSENEKLFF
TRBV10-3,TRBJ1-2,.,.,TGTGCCATCAGTGGAGTGGGACATACTAACTATGGCTACACCTTC,CAISGVGHTNYGYTF
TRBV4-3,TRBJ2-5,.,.,TGCGCCAGCAGCCAAGATCTGGGCGGCCTCGGAGAGACCCAGTACTTC,CASSQDLGGLGETQYF
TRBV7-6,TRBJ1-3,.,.,TGTGCCAGCAGCGTAGACCATATCTCTGGAAACACCATATATTTT,CASSVDHISGNTIYF
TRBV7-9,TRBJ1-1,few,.,TGTGCCAGCAGCTTCGTGGGTAGCACTGAAGCTTTCTTT,CASSFVGSTEAFF
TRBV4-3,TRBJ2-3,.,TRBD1,TGCGCCAGCAGCCAAGATGTTCCCGACAGGGGTTGGGCAGATGCGCAGTATTTT,CASSQDVPDRGWADAQYF
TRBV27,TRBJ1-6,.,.,TGTGCCAGCAGAATCTTCAGCGGGGAAAATAATTCACCCCTCCACTTT,CASRIFSGENNSPLHF
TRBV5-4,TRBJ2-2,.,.,TGTGCCAGCAGCTTGGCCTCCCTCGGACGCGGGGGGGAGCTGTTTTTT,CASSLASLGRGGELFF
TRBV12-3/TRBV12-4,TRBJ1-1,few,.,TGTGCCAGCAGTCCTGGGATTTGGACTGAAGCTTTCTTT,CASSPGIWTEAFF
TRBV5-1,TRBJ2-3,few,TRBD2,TGCGCCAGCAGCGTCCCGAGAGCGGGAGGCGTGGATACGCAGTATTTT,CASSVPRAGGVDTQYF
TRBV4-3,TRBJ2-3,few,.,TGCGCCAGCAGCCAAGAGTCAGGGGCCGCAGATACGCAGTATTTT,CASSQESGAADTQYF
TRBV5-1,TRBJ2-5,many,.,TGCGCCAGCAGGCTTGGTTACCGGGAGACCCAGTACTTC,CASRLGYRETQYF
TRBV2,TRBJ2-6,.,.,TGTGCCAGCAAAAATGAGATCTCTGGGGCCAACGTCCTGACTTTC,CASKNEISGANVLTF
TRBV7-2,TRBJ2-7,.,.,TGTGCCAGCAGCCCTAGCCGAAACAAGGGTCACGAGCAGTACTTC,CASSPSRNKGHEQYF
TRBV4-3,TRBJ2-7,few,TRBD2,TGCGCCAGCAGACAAGATCTGGCTAGCGGAGCCTACGAGCAGTACTTC,CASRQDLASGAYEQYF
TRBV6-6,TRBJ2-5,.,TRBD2,TGTGCCAGCAGTTTCCGTCCCGGGACTAGCGGGGTAGAGACCCAGTACTTC,CASSFRPGTSGVETQYF